The clone carrying this T cell receptor (beta chain) has more than one count but fewer than ten. The sample is drawn from a study of identical twins. MiXCR, run by TCRdb on the 5' RACE reads, gives a single entry per CDR3 protein. The sample consists of about 920,000 distinct CDR3 sequences, approximately 13% of them appearing once. With 4 bases removed from V and 8 bases from J, the gap between germline ends came to 12 bases. CDR3 length: 13 residues. Germline lookup yields CDR1 SGHTA and CDR2 FQGTGA. These data also formed part of another study, on yellow fever vaccine responses in identical twins. That work adds: Twins reportedly mounted vaccine T cell responses that seemed partly convergent, partly personalized.

The sample comprised PBMCs. This clonotype was sampled from a woman younger than 30 in good health. The chain carries TRBV7-3 and TRBJ2-1; D is unresolved. CDR3 sequence reads: CASSSLGLDEQFF. In DNA form, the CDR3 reads TGTGCCAGCAGCTCCCTGGGGTTGGATGAGCAGTTCTTC.